Listed below are T cell receptor beta chains from one sample, sequenced in a study of cytomegalovirus exposure and HLA in healthy donors. Some clones are missing from TCRdb's copy, which holds only in-frame ones; the method was immunoSEQ multiplex PCR. This sample's clone table lists 95,000 to 150,000 clones. Sequences were obtained from PBMCs. These receptors were collected from a man in his thirties or forties in good health and CMV-seronegative. The conserved cysteine and the conserved F or W are not part of the CDR3 here.

J,V,CDR3
TRBJ1-6,TRBV28,ASSFGRGNSPLH
TRBJ2-2,TRBV18,ASSPRASGNTGELF
TRBJ2-7,TRBV6-1,ASSEWWRDYEQY
TRBJ1-4,TRBV5-6,ASSLARQGVEKLF
TRBJ1-2,TRBV27,ASGAYGSGNYGYT
TRBJ1-1,TRBV6-1,ASSPSGEIEAF
TRBJ2-3,TRBV4-1,ASSQLAGYSDTQY
TRBJ1-4,TRBV20-1,SAHRGEKLF
TRBJ2-1,TRBV9,ASSTSLAGGVNEQF
TRBJ2-1,TRBV5-4,ASSLQLAVPYNEQF